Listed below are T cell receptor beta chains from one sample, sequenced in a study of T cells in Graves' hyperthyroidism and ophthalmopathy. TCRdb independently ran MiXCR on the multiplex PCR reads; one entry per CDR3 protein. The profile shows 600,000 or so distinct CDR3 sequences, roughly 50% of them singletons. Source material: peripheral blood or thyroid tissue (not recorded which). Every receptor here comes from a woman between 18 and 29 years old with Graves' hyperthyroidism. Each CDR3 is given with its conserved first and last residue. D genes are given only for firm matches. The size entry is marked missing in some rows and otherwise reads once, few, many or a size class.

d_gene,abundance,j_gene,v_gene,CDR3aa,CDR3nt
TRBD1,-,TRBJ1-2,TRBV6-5,CASSSPGQSNYGYTF,TGTGCCAGCAGTTCGCCGGGACAGTCTAACTATGGCTACACCTTC
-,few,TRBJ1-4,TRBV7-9,CASSLPVARNEKLFF,TGTGCCAGCAGCTTACCCGTGGCGCGGAATGAAAAACTGTTTTTT
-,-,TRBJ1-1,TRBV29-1,CSVNRVNTEAFF,TGCAGTGTGAACAGGGTGAACACTGAAGCTTTCTTT
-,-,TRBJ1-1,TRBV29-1,CSYFGTRAFF,TGCAGCTACTTCGGGACGCGAGCTTTCTTT
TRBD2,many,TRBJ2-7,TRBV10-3,CAISGTTVEQYF,TGTGCCATCAGCGGGACTACCGTCGAGCAGTACTTC
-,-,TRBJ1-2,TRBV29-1,CSVEYAPTDYGYTF,TGCAGCGTTGAATACGCCCCGACAGACTATGGCTACACCTTC
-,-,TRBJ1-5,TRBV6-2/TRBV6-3,CASVTAYSNQPQHF,TGTGCCAGTGTGACAGCATATAGCAATCAGCCCCAGCATTTT
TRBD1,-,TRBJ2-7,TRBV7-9,CASSPPRQGSSYEQYF,TGTGCCAGCAGCCCCCCCCGACAGGGGAGCTCCTACGAGCAGTACTTC
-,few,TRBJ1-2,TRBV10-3,CASRWTGLSSYGYTF,TGTGCCAGTAGATGGACGGGGCTCTCCTCCTATGGCTACACCTTC
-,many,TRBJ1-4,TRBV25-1,CASSDGRGEKLFF,TGTGCCAGCAGTGACGGGAGAGGGGAAAAACTGTTTTTT
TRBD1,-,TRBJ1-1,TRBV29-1,CSVGGTGDQAFF,TGCAGCGTTGGGGGGACAGGCGATCAAGCTTTCTTT
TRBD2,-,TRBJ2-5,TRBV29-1,CSVDELAGRGETQYF,TGCAGCGTTGACGAGCTAGCGGGAAGAGGAGAGACCCAGTACTTC
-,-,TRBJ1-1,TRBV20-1,CSGSSWNTEAFF,TGCAGTGGGTCATCTTGGAACACTGAAGCTTTCTTT
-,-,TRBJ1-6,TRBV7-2,CASSQGENSPLHF,TGTGCCAGCAGCCAAGGGGAAAATTCACCCCTCCACTTT
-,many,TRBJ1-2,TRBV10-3,CAISEPANYGYTF,TGTGCCATCAGTGAGCCGGCAAACTATGGCTACACCTTC
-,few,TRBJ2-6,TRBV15,CATSRPSGANVLTF,TGTGCCACCAGCAGGCCCTCGGGGGCCAACGTCCTGACTTTC
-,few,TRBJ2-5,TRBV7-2,CASRGLVVETQYF,TGTGCCAGCAGGGGCCTGGTGGTGGAGACCCAGTACTTC
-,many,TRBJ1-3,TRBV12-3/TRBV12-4,CASSLDISGNTIYF,TGTGCCAGCAGTTTAGACATCTCTGGAAACACCATATATTTT
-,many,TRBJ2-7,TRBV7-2,CASSLGGGYYYEQYF,TGTGCCAGCAGCTTAGGTGGAGGGTACTACTACGAGCAGTACTTC
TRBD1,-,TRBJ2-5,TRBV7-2,CASSLTGNQYF,TGTGCCAGCAGCCTGACAGGGAATCAGTACTTC
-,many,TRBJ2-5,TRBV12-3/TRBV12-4,CASSPPTGQQETQYF,TGTGCCAGCAGTCCCCCAACCGGGCAACAAGAGACCCAGTACTTC
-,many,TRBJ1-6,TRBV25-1,CASRSSSYNSPLHF,TGTGCCAGTAGATCAAGCTCCTATAATTCACCCCTCCACTTT
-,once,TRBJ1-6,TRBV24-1,CASSVWGDVDSPLHF,TGTGCCAGCAGCGTTTGGGGGGATGTTGATTCACCCCTCCACTTT
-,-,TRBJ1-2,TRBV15,CATRGATGYTF,TGTGCCACCAGAGGCGCAACCGGCTACACCTTC
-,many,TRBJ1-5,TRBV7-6,CASSSPGQPQHF,TGTGCCAGCAGCTCCCCCGGACAGCCCCAGCATTTT
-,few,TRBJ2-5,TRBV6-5,CASSYEVQETQYF,TGTGCCAGCAGTTATGAGGTTCAAGAGACCCAGTACTTC
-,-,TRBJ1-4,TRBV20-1,CSARQNEKLFF,TGCAGTGCTAGGCAGAATGAAAAACTGTTTTTT
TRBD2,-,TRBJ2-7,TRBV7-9,CASSQDAPLAGGPCEQYF,TGTGCCAGCAGCCAAGATGCGCCACTAGCGGGAGGGCCATGCGAGCAGTACTTC
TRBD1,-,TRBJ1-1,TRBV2,CATFGTADEAFF,TGTGCCACGTTCGGGACAGCGGATGAAGCTTTCTTT
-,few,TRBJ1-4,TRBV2,CASSVSGSRPSTNEKLFF,TGTGCCAGCAGTGTTTCAGGATCCCGACCCTCAACTAATGAAAAACTGTTTTTT
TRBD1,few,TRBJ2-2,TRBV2,CASRRDRSNTGELFF,TGTGCCAGCAGGAGGGACAGATCGAACACCGGGGAGCTGTTTTTT
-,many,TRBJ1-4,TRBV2,CASSEGATNEKLFF,TGTGCCAGTAGTGAGGGGGCAACTAATGAAAAACTGTTTTTT
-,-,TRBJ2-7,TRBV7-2,CASSQEVPAYEQYF,TGCGCCAGCAGCCAAGAGGTACCCGCCTACGAGCAGTACTTC
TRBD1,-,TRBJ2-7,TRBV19,CASSIGGTGPYAQYF,TGTGCCAGTAGTATAGGCGGGACAGGGCCTTACGCGCAGTACTTC
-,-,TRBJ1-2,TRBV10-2,CASVVGSNYGYTF,TGCGCCAGCGTTGTCGGGTCGAACTATGGCTACACCTTC
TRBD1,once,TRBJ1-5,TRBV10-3,CAISEQGQPHQPQHF,TGTGCCATCAGTGAACAGGGACAGCCGCATCAGCCCCAGCATTTT
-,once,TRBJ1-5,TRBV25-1,CASSGVPPQHF,TGTGCCAGCAGTGGTGTTCCACCCCAGCATTTT
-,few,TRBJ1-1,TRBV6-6,CASSYGGSDEAFF,TGTGCCAGCAGTTACGGCGGCAGCGACGAAGCTTTCTTT
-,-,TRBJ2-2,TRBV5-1,CASSTGQPRTGELFF,TGCGCCAGCAGCACAGGACAGCCTCGCACCGGGGAGCTGTTTTTT
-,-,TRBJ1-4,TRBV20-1,CSASDGRAYEKLFF,TGCAGTGCTAGCGACGGCAGGGCTTATGAAAAACTGTTTTTT
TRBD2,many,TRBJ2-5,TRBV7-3,CVATSGREETQYF,TGTGTCGCGACTAGCGGGAGGGAAGAGACCCAGTACTTC
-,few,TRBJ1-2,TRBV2,CASSPGAILGYTF,TGTGCCAGCTCACCCGGTGCGATTCTGGGCTACACCTTC
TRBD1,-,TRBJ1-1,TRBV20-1,CSATGQVYTEAFF,TGCAGTGCTACGGGACAGGTTTACACTGAAGCTTTCTTT